Detailed here is one T cell receptor (beta chain). Its antigen is not known. The sample originates from a study of OX40 agonist ivuxolimab in advanced cancers. At the level of the study: Three patients got partial responses; one had hepatocellular carcinoma and two had cutaneous melanoma. Notes on the study in general: There were, on average, more expanded clones in CD8+ T cells than in CD4+.

Profiled with immunoSEQ multiplex PCR; TCRdb holds only in-frame clones, not every one. Among about 61,000 clones listed, 85% to 90% were seen once. Germline-derived CDR1 and CDR2 are MNHNS and SASEGT. Between the trimmed V and J ends, which lost 4 bases and 7 bases, there was a span of 13 bases. There are 13 residues in the CDR3. The sample in question was CD4+ or CD8+ T cells sorted from blood, obtained in a trial of the OX40 agonist ivuxolimab. The origin of this receptor is an adult with an advanced solid tumor such as melanoma, head and neck, liver or kidney cancer. V is TRBV6-1 and J is TRBJ1-2; D unresolved. The CDR3 DNA is TGTGCCAGCAGTGGGGAAGGGCGGGGTGGCTACACCTTC. Its translation is CASSGEGRGGYTF.